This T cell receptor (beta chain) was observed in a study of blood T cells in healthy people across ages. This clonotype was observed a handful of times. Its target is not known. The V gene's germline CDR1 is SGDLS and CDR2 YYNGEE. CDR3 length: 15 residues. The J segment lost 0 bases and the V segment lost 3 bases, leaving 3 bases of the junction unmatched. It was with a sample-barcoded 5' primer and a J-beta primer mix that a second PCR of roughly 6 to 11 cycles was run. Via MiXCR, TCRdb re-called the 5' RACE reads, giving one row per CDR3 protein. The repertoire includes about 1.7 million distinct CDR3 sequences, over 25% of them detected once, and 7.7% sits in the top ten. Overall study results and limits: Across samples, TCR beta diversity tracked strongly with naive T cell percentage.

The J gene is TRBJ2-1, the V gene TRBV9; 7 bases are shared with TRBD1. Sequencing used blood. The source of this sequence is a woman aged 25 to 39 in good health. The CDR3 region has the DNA TGTGCCAGCAGCGGGGGGACAGCCTCCTACAATGAGCAGTTCTTC. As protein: CASSGGTASYNEQFF. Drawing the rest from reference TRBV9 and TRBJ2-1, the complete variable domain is DSGVTQTPKHLITATGQRVTLRCSPRSGDLSVYWYQQSLDQGLQFLIQYYNGEERAKGNILERFSAQQFPDLHSELNLSSLELGDSALYFCASSGGTASYNEQFFGPGTRLTVL.